This record concerns one T cell receptor (beta chain) sequence. Trimming took off 5 bases at V and 3 bases at J, with 8 bases between the two ends. The CDR3 is made up of 13 amino acids. Per the germline V gene, CDR1 is MNHNY and CDR2 is SVGAGI (reference sequence). TCRdb ran MiXCR on the 5' RACE reads and lists one entry per CDR3 protein. This table has fewer than 120,000 distinct CDR3 sequences, roughly 12% appearing once. The sample is drawn from a study of early T cells in non-severe SARS-CoV-2 infection. The clonotype was recovered from an adult who was a healthcare worker with PCR-confirmed SARS-CoV-2 infection or an uninfected control (not recorded which). The chain couples TRBV6-6 to TRBJ1-5; D uncertain. The sample here was whole blood, taken at baseline. The CDR3 loop reads CASSLSINQPQHF. The CDR3 nucleotides are TGTGCCAGCAGTCTCTCCATCAATCAGCCCCAGCATTTT.